One and the same sample provided the 14 T cell receptor beta chains below, sequenced in a study of T cells in Graves' hyperthyroidism and ophthalmopathy. RNA transcripts yielded amplified TCR beta CDR3 regions. Carried out on the TCR CDR3, a first-round RT-PCR used the HTBI primer set. Using its own MiXCR run on the multiplex PCR reads, TCRdb lists one record per CDR3 protein. The data contain hundreds of thousands of distinct CDR3 sequences, under 60% of them singletons. Material: peripheral blood or thyroid tissue (not recorded which). All receptors derive from a woman aged 18-29 years with Graves' hyperthyroidism.

This clonotype was detected once. The rearrangement links TRBV25-1 to TRBJ2-5; possibly TRBD2 for D (6 bases). V gave up 1 base and J gave up 13 bases, with 16 bases separating them. Germline loops: CDR1 MGHDK, CDR2 SYGVNS. This CDR3 is 13 amino acids long. This CDR3 reads CASSESAGTHTYF. The CDR3 DNA follows: TGTGCCAGCAGTGAATCGGCGGGGACTCACACGTACTTC.

This chain uses TRBV7-2 with TRBJ1-5; no clear D. Germline V CDR1 and CDR2: SGHTA, FQGNSA. Between the trimmed V and J ends, which lost 1 base and 5 bases, there was a span of 9 bases. The CDR3 is 14 amino acids. The CDR3 protein is CASSLDGGYQPQHF. The DNA of the CDR3 is TGTGCCAGCAGCTTAGATGGTGGGTATCAGCCCCAGCATTTT.

Here the CDR3 reads CASSRVFSVNTEAFF. The CDR3 DNA reads as TGTGCCAGCAGCAGGGTTTTTTCGGTGAACACTGAAGCTTTCTTT. V is TRBV9 and J is TRBJ1-1; D call uncertain. The CDR3 covers 15 residues. Trimming left V 4 bases short and J 0 bases short, with 13 bases between. Germline CDR1 is SGDLS and CDR2 is YYNGEE. The whole variable domain, filled in from reference TRBV9 and TRBJ1-1, reads DSGVTQTPKHLITATGQRVTLRCSPRSGDLSVYWYQQSLDQGLQFLIQYYNGEERAKGNILERFSAQQFPDLHSELNLSSLELGDSALYFCASSRVFSVNTEAFFGQGTRLTVV.

This clonotype has just a few counts. The V gene is TRBV7-3, the J gene TRBJ2-7; no clear D. V was clipped by 5 bases and J by 3 bases, with 17 bases between them. The CDR3 contains 15 residues. CDR1 and CDR2 (germline): SGHTA, FQGTGA. CDR3 region: CASSPTWGEGYEQYF. For the CDR3, the DNA is TGTGCCAGCAGCCCAACGTGGGGTGAAGGCTACGAGCAGTACTTC.

The chain employs TRBV20-1 and TRBJ1-1; TRBD1 matches 7 bases. After removal of 4 bases from V and 4 bases from J, the junction contained 3 bases not matched to a gene. This CDR3 comprises 12 residues. The V gene's germline CDR1 is DFQATT and CDR2 SNEGSKA (reference sequence). The CDR3 sequence: CSAKSGGTEAFF. The CDR3 DNA sequence: TGCAGTGCTAAATCAGGGGGCACTGAAGCTTTCTTT.

This clonotype was observed a few times. The rearrangement joins TRBV6-1 to TRBJ2-5, with 8 bases matching TRBD1. Germline values: CDR1 MNHNS, CDR2 SASEGT. V shed 7 bases and J 3 bases; nucleotides not matched to a gene: 13. This CDR3 has 16 residues. CDR3 in DNA: TGTGCCAGCAAGCCATTAGGGACAGGCGAAGAAGAGACCCAGTACTTC. It is translated as CASKPLGTGEEETQYF.

This chain connects TRBV7-8 to TRBJ1-1, with D hard to call. In germline, CDR1 is SGHVS, CDR2 FQNEAQ. The length of the CDR3 is 16 residues. The V end lost 6 bases, the J end lost 10 bases, and 27 bases lay between the germline ends. The CDR3 loop is CASREPNMAAPNPAFF. CDR3 coding DNA: TGTGCCAGCAGAGAACCTAATATGGCAGCTCCAAATCCAGCTTTCTTT.

The rearrangement uses TRBV20-1 and TRBJ1-2; D remains ambiguous. V dropped 3 bases and J dropped 3 bases, with 11 bases sitting between them. Germline lookup yields CDR1 DFQATT and CDR2 SNEGSKA (reference sequence). CDR3 length: 13 residues. DNA for the CDR3: TGCAGTGCTAGTGGGAAAAACTACTATGGCTACACCTTC. It is translated as CSASGKNYYGYTF.

The sample holds many counts of this clonotype. At one boundary the junction diverges from the germline segment, which might be a read error. This rearrangement joins TRBV19 to TRBJ1-5; maybe TRBD1 (6 bases). Germline CDR1 is LNHDA and CDR2 is SQIVND (reference sequence). The CDR3 totals 14 residues. The CDR3 loop is CASSGTHSNQPQHF. In nucleotides, the CDR3 is TGCGCCAGCAGTGGGACACATAGCAATCAGCCCCAGCATTTT.

This clonotype was seen a handful of times. The gene calls are TRBV10-3 and TRBJ2-7; 8 bases map to TRBD2. This CDR3 has 12 amino acids. After removal of 10 bases from V and 2 bases from J, the junction contained 4 bases not matched to a gene. The germline V gene encodes CDR1 ENHRY and CDR2 SYGVKD. The CDR3 reads CASGGNPYEQYF. CDR3 DNA: TGTGCCAGCGGGGGGAACCCCTACGAGCAGTACTTC.

This clonotype was seen many times. The CDR3 DNA reads as TGTGCCAGCAGCCCCCCCAGGGGATTAGGTGAAAAACTGTTTTTT. Its protein is CASSPPRGLGEKLFF. The genes are TRBV7-9 and TRBJ1-4; D is perhaps TRBD1 (6 bases). V lost 5 bases and J lost 7, with 17 bases in between. Germline values: CDR1 SEHNR, CDR2 FQNEAQ (reference sequence). The CDR3 is 15 residues long.

This clonotype was found many times. The gene calls are TRBV7-2 and TRBJ1-4; D not resolved. Germline CDR1 reads SGHTA; CDR2 reads FQGNSA. V lost 5 bases and J 7 bases, leaving 8 bases between the germline ends. The CDR3 covers 12 residues. The CDR3 bases are TGTGCCAGCAGCCTCCTGGCTGAAAAACTGTTTTTT. Its protein product is CASSLLAEKLFF. Using reference TRBV7-2 and TRBJ1-4 for the parts outside the CDR3, the full variable domain is GAGVSQSPSNKVTEKGKDVELRCDPISGHTALYWYRQSLGQGLEFLIYFQGNSAPDKSGLPSDRFSAERTGGSVSTLTIQRTQQEDSAVYLCASSLLAEKLFFGSGTQLSVL.

The chain combines TRBV10-3 with TRBJ1-1; the D is unclear. Germline loops: CDR1 ENHRY, CDR2 SYGVKD. The CDR3 is 16 amino acids. V was cut by 3 bases and J by 3 bases, with 17 bases left in between. CDR3 sequence (DNA): TGTGCCATCAGTGAAGTGCATGTGACGGCAGACACTGAAGCTTTCTTT. This codes for CAISEVHVTADTEAFF.

This chain connects TRBV20-1 to TRBJ1-5, with 8 nucleotides matching TRBD1. Germline V CDR1 and CDR2: DFQATT, SNEGSKA (reference sequence). CDR3 length: 16 residues. The V segment lost 6 bases and the J segment 7 bases; nucleotides outside the gene matches: 17. Here the CDR3 DNA reads TGCAGTGCAGGGAATGGACAGGGCTGGGTTCGGCAGCCCCAGCATTTT. Its protein product is CSAGNGQGWVRQPQHF.